Below are 6 T cell receptor beta chains sequenced from a single sample in a study of T cells in Graves' hyperthyroidism and ophthalmopathy. Amplified TCR beta CDR3 regions derived from RNA transcripts. A set of HTBI primers served as the primers for a first-round RT-PCR of the TCR CDR3. MiXCR, applied by TCRdb to the multiplex PCR reads, yields one record per CDR3 protein. The sample includes 550,000 to 600,000 distinct CDR3 sequences, about 45% of them seen just once. Material: peripheral blood or thyroid tissue (not recorded which). Every receptor here comes from an adult woman with Graves' disease, either hyperthyroidism or ophthalmopathy (not recorded which).

This clonotype was detected a few times. The junction and the germline gene differ at one end; a read error may be behind it. This chain connects TRBV7-7 to TRBJ2-1; possibly TRBD2 for D (6 bases). The CDR3 sequence is 14 residues long. CDR1 is SSHAT and CDR2 is FNYEAQ in the germline V gene (reference sequence). CDR3 bases: TGTGCTAGCAGCGCGACTTCGGGGGACAATGAGCAGTTCTTC. Its protein product is CASSATSGDNEQFF.

A word on this clonotype: Germline and junction disagree at one end, which may indicate a read error. The V gene is TRBV7-9, the J gene TRBJ1-2; TRBD1 matches at 7 bases. The germline gives CDR1 SEHNR, CDR2 FQNEAQ (reference sequence). CDR3 size: 16 residues. CDR3 in amino acids: CACSVVLRGPWRGYTF. CDR3 in DNA: TGTGCCTGCAGCGTTGTCCTTAGGGGGCCATGGCGGGGCTACACCTTC.

This clonotype has at least ten counts. The chain joins TRBV15 to TRBJ1-4; D is perhaps TRBD1 (5 bases). CDR3 length: 12 residues. In germline, CDR1 is LNHNV, CDR2 YYDKDF (reference sequence). The V end was cut by 5 bases, the J end by 8 bases, with 9 bases between. CDR3 nucleotides: TGTGCCACCAGCCGCCAGGGAGAAAAACTGTTTTTT. Protein: CATSRQGEKLFF.

Turning to this clonotype: This clone may be a read error of a much larger clone one base away. The chain is built from TRBV10-3 and TRBJ2-5; D gene uncertain. V was shortened by 2 bases and J by 3 bases, with 7 bases between the two germline ends. Germline V gives CDR1 ENHRY, CDR2 SYGVKD. The CDR3 sequence is 13 residues long. The CDR3 sequence is CAISEEEKETQYF. CDR3 DNA: TGTGCCATCAGTGAGGAGGAGAAAGAGACCCAGTACTTC.

This chain links TRBV25-1 with TRBJ1-3; D not resolved. The CDR3 loop spans 15 amino acids. From germline, CDR1 is MGHDK and CDR2 SYGVNS. Trimming took off 6 bases at V and 0 bases at J, with 12 bases between the two ends. The CDR3 sequence is CASRDFDSSGNTIYF. The CDR3 region has the DNA TGTGCCAGCAGAGATTTTGACTCCTCTGGAAACACCATATATTTT.

The V call is TRBV29-1, the J call TRBJ1-2, with 7 bases identical to TRBD1. This CDR3 spans 13 amino acids. Germline lookup yields CDR1 SQVTM and CDR2 ANQGSEA. Trimming cost V 7 bases and J 2 bases; bases outside gene matches: 7. Here the CDR3 reads CSAQPTGNYGYTF. The CDR3 DNA follows: TGCAGCGCCCAACCGACAGGGAACTATGGCTACACCTTC.